The rows below give T cell receptor beta chains drawn from one sample of a study of blood T cell repertoires in COVID-19. Measured with immunoSEQ multiplex PCR; TCRdb has only the in-frame clones, and not every one. The data show some 200,000 clones, 80% to 90% seen once. Input material: peripheral blood. Receptors originate from a man aged 25-45 years with active or convalescent COVID-19. Both conserved end residues are trimmed from each CDR3. The D gene is left open where the match is weak.

TRBJ1-4	TRBV28	TRBD1	ASSLLSGQGEKLF
TRBJ2-3	TRBV2	TRBD2	ASSGLLAGGSDTQY
TRBJ1-4	TRBV7-6	-	ASSSWESRHEKLF
TRBJ1-2	TRBV7-9	TRBD1	ASSLSDRGYGYT
TRBJ1-1	TRBV3-1/TRBV3-2	-	ASSQGLQVNTEAF
TRBJ1-1	TRBV27	-	ASSLLTGPTEAF
TRBJ1-5	TRBV28	TRBD1	ASSLDRANQPQH
TRBJ1-1	TRBV4-3	-	ASSQDMRQMNTEAF
TRBJ1-2	TRBV15	TRBD1	ATSKDRGHGYT
TRBJ2-1	TRBV28	-	ASSPLELTAYNEQF
TRBJ2-2	TRBV7-6	-	ASSLVRVTGELF
TRBJ1-6	TRBV5-6	-	ASSLVSTGRRDSPLH
TRBJ2-3	TRBV6-2/TRBV6-3	-	ASRPGTTSTDTQY
TRBJ2-7	TRBV27	-	ASSLSGLARYEQY
TRBJ1-2	TRBV7-2	TRBD1	ASSLRPVGQINYGYT
TRBJ1-2	TRBV21-1	-	ASSNSGYT
TRBJ2-2	TRBV4-1	-	ASSQDALNTGELF
TRBJ2-7	TRBV2	TRBD1	ASSGGQEIFEQY
TRBJ2-7	TRBV5-1	-	ASSLKYLYEQY
TRBJ2-7	TRBV11-3	TRBD1	ASSPGPDRNYEQY
TRBJ2-2	TRBV15	TRBD1	ATSGGQGIPGELF
TRBJ1-6	TRBV15	TRBD1	ATSRDRGVSSYNSPLH
TRBJ2-7	TRBV14	-	ASSQDGQGRSYEQY
TRBJ1-3	TRBV12-3/TRBV12-4	-	ASRAGVGNTIY
TRBJ1-2	TRBV18	TRBD1	ASSPSRQGAILTWGYT
TRBJ2-2	TRBV5-4	TRBD2	ASSQGLAGGVNTGELF
TRBJ1-6	TRBV9	-	ASSDRNSPLH
TRBJ2-3	TRBV19	-	ASSLPYTGSTDTQY
TRBJ2-7	TRBV6-1	TRBD1	ASSAGQASGTYEQY
TRBJ1-5	TRBV29-1	-	SVAGSNQPQH
TRBJ1-5	TRBV24-1	TRBD1	ATSDLPGGPQH
TRBJ2-1	TRBV9	TRBD1	ASSGGTAPEQF
TRBJ2-5	TRBV5-1	TRBD1	ASSLQGGRETQY
TRBJ1-2	TRBV7-2	TRBD1	ASSPPQGDGYT
TRBJ1-6	TRBV29-1	TRBD1	SVQGDRVDSPLH
TRBJ1-6	TRBV19	TRBD1	ASSIPGTGNSPLH
TRBJ2-3	TRBV7-2	TRBD2	ASSLGSGRGSDTQY
TRBJ1-2	TRBV21-1	-	ASSKPVSAQLYGYT
TRBJ1-6	TRBV15	-	ATGVGNSPLH